This TCR beta chain was captured by sequencing in a study of T cell repertoires in aging, cancer and after chemotherapy. General study results and limits: Healthy donors lost TCR diversity with age mainly through richness, cancer patients through richness and evenness. Compared with age-matched healthy donors, untreated hematological or solid cancer patients showed higher blood TCR clonality. In each cancer cohort, median generation probability increased across chemotherapy, suggesting thymic output rebounded.

The CDR3 has 17 residues. The V gene's germline CDR1 is SGHKS and CDR2 YYEKEE (reference sequence). Rearranged V-D-J TRB sequences were amplified with a mixed TRB-A/B primer pool. In TCRdb, the multiplex PCR reads were re-called with MiXCR into one record per CDR3 protein. This table holds some 10,000 distinct CDR3 sequences, around 32% found once. With respect to this clonotype: As yet, its antigen is unknown. At one end, the junction sequence differs from germline, possibly due to a read error.

Amplification of TCR beta used genomic DNA extracted from peripheral blood. The sample taken for sequencing was blood. The V gene is TRBV5-5, the J gene TRBJ1-1, with TRBD1 as a possible D gene (5 bases). The origin of this receptor is a human donor in good health. The CDR3 loop reads CASTTELGDFQNTKAFF. The DNA for the CDR3 is TGTGCCAGCACCACCGAACTCGGGGACTTCCAGAACACTAAAGCTTTCTTT.